The clone carrying this T cell receptor (beta chain) has just a few counts. RNA transcripts were the template for amplifying TCR beta CDR3 regions. HTBI primers were used for first-round RT-PCR of the TCR CDR3. One entry per CDR3 protein results from TCRdb running MiXCR on the multiplex PCR reads. The sample consists of about 560,000 distinct CDR3 sequences, 15% to 20% of them appearing once. This record belongs to a study of T cells in Graves' hyperthyroidism and ophthalmopathy. Those patients with uncontrolled infection, other autoimmune disease, pregnancy or lactation were excluded. V was cut by 2 bases and J by 6 bases, with 14 bases left in between. The CDR3 is 15 residues long.

This sequence was found in a woman under 30 with Graves' hyperthyroidism. The rearrangement links TRBV12-3 or TRBV12-4 to TRBJ1-5; no firm D call. The sequenced material came from blood. In nucleotides, the CDR3 is TGTGCCAGCAGTTTATCCCCTCCTCTCGGTCAGCCCCAGCATTTT. Amino acid sequence: CASSLSPPLGQPQHF.